Presented here are 6 T cell receptor beta chains from one specimen sequenced in a study of Ad26.COV2.S vaccination and SARS-CoV-2 variants. As to treatment: over 15 received Ad26.COV2.S at low or high dose, single or two shots; about 5 received placebo; per-sample allocation not given. Specimen acquisition occurred on day 63 following the initial vaccine or placebo injection. Produced via immunoSEQ multiplex PCR; TCRdb's table is partial and in-frame only. There are about 380,000 clones in the sample; around 82% occur only once, and around 7.3% lies in the top ten. This material consisted of peripheral blood, taken in a trial of Ad26.COV2.S vaccine versus placebo. The receptors come from a person aged 18 to 65 who received the Ad26.COV2.S COVID-19 vaccine or a placebo.

V usage is TRBV29-1 and J usage is TRBJ2-7, with D unresolved. CDR3 length: 12 residues. Germline CDR1 reads SQVTM; CDR2 reads ANQGSEA. V was clipped by 5 bases and J by 3 bases, with 11 bases between them. CDR3 amino acids: CSVHGPNYEQYF. CDR3 DNA sequence: TGCAGCGTTCATGGACCAAACTACGAGCAGTACTTC.

This chain joins TRBV5-1 and TRBJ2-3; D unresolved. V gave up 4 bases and J gave up 4 bases, with 10 bases separating them. The length of the CDR3 is 13 residues. Germline V lookup: CDR1 SGHRS, CDR2 YFSETQ. In DNA form, the CDR3 reads TGCGCCAGCAGCCCCTCGCTCCCAGATACGCAGTATTTT. It encodes CASSPSLPDTQYF. Complete variable domain (other parts from reference TRBV5-1 and TRBJ2-3): KAGVTQTPRYLIKTRGQQVTLSCSPISGHRSVSWYQQTPGQGLQFLFEYFSETQRNKGNFPGRFSGRQFSNSRSEMNVSTLELGDSALYLCASSPSLPDTQYFGPGTRLTVL.

The rearrangement links TRBV4-1 to TRBJ2-1; D not resolved. The CDR3 contains 14 residues. CDR1 and CDR2 (germline): MGHRA, YSYEKL. V was shortened by 3 bases and J by 6 bases, with 12 bases between the two germline ends. CDR3 residues: CASSQRFLVNEQFF. The CDR3 DNA reads as TGCGCCAGCAGCCAGCGGTTTCTGGTCAATGAGCAGTTCTTC.

This clone is a singleton in its sample. The chain employs TRBV6-5 and TRBJ2-7, with D uncertain. The germline gives CDR1 MNHEY, CDR2 SVGAGI. The CDR3 totals 14 residues. With 2 bases removed from V and 4 bases from J, the gap between germline ends came to 12 bases. CDR3 DNA sequence: TGTGCCAGCAGTTACGGTGGAAGTAAGTACGAGCAGTACTTC. This codes for CASSYGGSKYEQYF.

J is TRBJ2-3 and V is TRBV19; a weak D match, TRBD2 (6 bases). CDR3 length equals 13 residues. Trimming shortened V by 5 bases and J by 2 bases, and 8 bases separated the two germline ends. Germline CDR1 reads LNHDA; CDR2 reads SQIVND (reference sequence). In DNA, the CDR3 is TGTGCCAGTAGTGTGGGACTCACAGATACGCAGTATTTT. The encoded protein is CASSVGLTDTQYF. Based on the CDR3 plus reference TRBV19 and TRBJ2-3, the full variable domain is DGGITQSPKYLFRKEGQNVTLSCEQNLNHDAMYWYRQDPGQGLRLIYYSQIVNDFQKGDIAEGYSVSREKKESFPLTVTSAQKNPTAFYLCASSVGLTDTQYFGPGTRLTVL.

The V call is TRBV4-2, the J call TRBJ1-2; D remains ambiguous. Germline V lookup: CDR1 LGHNA, CDR2 YNFKEQ. Between the trimmed V and J ends, which lost 1 base and 4 bases, there was a span of 13 bases. The CDR3 has 15 amino acids. Here the CDR3 reads CASSQVGADGYGYTF. In DNA, the CDR3 is TGTGCCAGCAGCCAAGTCGGAGCGGACGGCTATGGCTACACCTTC.